The source of this T cell receptor beta chain is a study of cytotoxic CD8 clonotypes in ibrutinib-treated CLL. The CDR3 has 14 amino acids. CDR1 and CDR2 from the germline V gene are SGHRS and YFSETQ. V was trimmed by 5 bases and J by 3 bases, leaving 11 bases between them. Sequenced by immunoSEQ multiplex PCR; TCRdb stores in-frame clones only, minus some. This sample has more than 15,000 clones; 81% occur once, and the top ten carry about a sixth. Sequencing was performed on PBMCs, taken before ibrutinib treatment. The chain couples TRBV5-1 to TRBJ2-2; D remains unclear. The clonotype comes from a human donor with chronic lymphocytic leukemia. The CDR3 region is CASSSLTDTGELFF. The CDR3 DNA reads as TGCGCCAGCAGTTCTCTCACAGACACCGGGGAGCTGTTTTTT.